What follows are 11 T cell receptor beta chains derived from one specimen sequenced in a study of T cells in Graves' hyperthyroidism and ophthalmopathy. TCR beta CDR3 region amplification was performed from RNA transcripts. An initial round of RT-PCR targeting the TCR CDR3 relied on the HTBI primer set. Via MiXCR, TCRdb re-called the multiplex PCR reads, giving one row per CDR3 protein. The repertoire has around 300,000 distinct CDR3 sequences, under 30% of them found once; the top ten carry roughly 24%. The sample taken for sequencing was blood. The source of these receptors is a man aged 35 to 55 with Graves' hyperthyroidism that later progressed to Graves' ophthalmopathy.

This clonotype was counted only a few times. CDR3 residues: CASSPHSGRWNTEAFF. The CDR3 bases are TGTGCCAGCAGTCCGCATTCGGGTCGTTGGAACACTGAAGCTTTCTTT. The V gene is TRBV28, the J gene TRBJ1-1; no reliable D call. Germline values: CDR1 MDHEN, CDR2 SYDVKM. V was pared by 5 bases and J by 1 base, with 17 bases between. This CDR3 region has 16 residues.

This clonotype was counted ten times or more. V usage is TRBV2 and J usage is TRBJ1-2; possibly TRBD1 for D (6 bases). V dropped 10 bases and J dropped 2 bases, with 11 bases sitting between them. The CDR3 length is 12 residues. Germline V CDR1 and CDR2: SNHLY, FYNNEI. The CDR3 coding sequence is TGTGCCAAGGGACACGGAAACTATGGCTACACCTTC. It yields the protein CAKGHGNYGYTF.

This clonotype was seen a handful of times. The chain is built from TRBV6-1 and TRBJ1-1; D is uncertain. The CDR3 contains 13 residues. The ends were cut back, 7 bases at V and 6 bases at J, with 15 bases in the middle. Germline V gene lookup returns CDR1 MNHNS and CDR2 SASEGT. DNA of the CDR3: TGTGCCAGCATATCCGGGTCGACGTCTGAAGCTTTCTTT. Protein: CASISGSTSEAFF.

Many counts were recorded for this clonotype. J is TRBJ2-2 and V is TRBV2; no clear D gene. Trimming took off 8 bases at V and 1 base at J, with 17 bases between the two ends. Per germline, CDR1 SNHLY and CDR2 FYNNEI. This CDR3 is 16 amino acids long. DNA for the CDR3: TGTGCCAGCCGTCCCACCTTATTGGGGAACACCGGGGAGCTGTTTTTT. Protein product: CASRPTLLGNTGELFF.

The gene calls are TRBV15 and TRBJ2-5, with TRBD2 as a possible D gene (6 bases). This CDR3 is 15 amino acids long. With 8 bases removed from V and 3 bases from J, the gap between germline ends came to 19 bases. Germline assignment: CDR1 LNHNV and CDR2 YYDKDF (reference sequence). CDR3 nucleotides: TGTGCCACCGGGATAGGGACTCTCCTGGAAGAGACCCAGTACTTC. As protein: CATGIGTLLEETQYF.

Ten or more counts support this clonotype. The gene calls are TRBV30 and TRBJ2-5; D is perhaps TRBD2 (6 bases). The ends were cut back, 3 bases at V and 1 base at J, with 9 bases in the middle. The germline gives CDR1 GTSNPN, CDR2 SVGIG (reference sequence). This CDR3 comprises 13 residues. The CDR3, as DNA: TGTGCCTGGAGCGACGGGGGCCAAGAGACCCAGTACTTC. Protein: CAWSDGGQETQYF.

The genes are TRBV20-1 and TRBJ2-7, with 9 bases matching TRBD2. Germline loops: CDR1 DFQATT, CDR2 SNEGSKA (reference sequence). With 3 bases clipped from V and 4 bases from J, the junction kept 10 bases outside the gene matches. This CDR3 contains 15 residues. CDR3 DNA sequence: TGCAGTGCTAGTTCGACTAGCGGTCCCAGATACGAGCAGTACTTC. Amino acid sequence: CSASSTSGPRYEQYF.

This clonotype was detected many times. The chain links TRBV18 to TRBJ2-7; D is unresolved. Trimming removed 4 bases at V and 6 bases at J, with 7 bases between. Germline values: CDR1 KGHSH, CDR2 LQKENI. The CDR3 consists of 11 residues. The CDR3 reads CASSRGVEQYF. CDR3 nucleotide sequence: TGTGCCAGCTCACGTGGGGTCGAGCAGTACTTC.

The CDR3 bases are TGTGCCAGCAGTTACTCCGGGCCGAATTCCCCTGGGGAGCAGTACTTC. It yields the protein CASSYSGPNSPGEQYF. The chain uses TRBV28 and TRBJ2-7; no reliable D call. Germline V lookup: CDR1 MDHEN, CDR2 SYDVKM. The CDR3 has 16 residues. Trimming cost V 4 bases and J 7 bases, with 23 bases left between them.

This clonotype was picked up one time. J is TRBJ2-7 and V is TRBV6-2 or TRBV6-3; D call uncertain. The CDR3 runs 15 residues. V lost 2 bases and J lost 1, with 12 bases in between. CDR1 MNHEY and CDR2 SVGEGT come from the germline V gene. The DNA of the CDR3 is TGTGCCAGCAGTTACCCCCCCGACTGGTCCTACGAGCAGTACTTC. Its translation: CASSYPPDWSYEQYF.

As concerns this clonotype: The CDR3 does not close with the conserved phenylalanine or tryptophan, likely indicating a read error. The CDR3 DNA is TGCGCCAGCAGCTTGGACCGACTAGCGGGATTCTACGAGCAGTACCTC. Its protein product is CASSLDRLAGFYEQYL. This rearrangement joins TRBV5-1 to TRBJ2-7, with 11 bases lining up with TRBD2. CDR3 length equals 16 residues. Germline V lookup: CDR1 SGHRS, CDR2 YFSETQ. V lost 0 bases to trimming and J lost 3 bases; unmatched junction nucleotides: 5.